Listed here are 5 T cell receptor beta chains from one sample, sequenced in a study of blood T cell repertoires in COVID-19. Method: immunoSEQ multiplex PCR; TCRdb's copy keeps in-frame clones and lacks some. Among 230,000 or so clones, more than 65% were seen once, and the ten largest hold approximately 3.6%. The sequencing sample was made of PBMCs or T cells enriched from blood (not recorded which). The receptors were sampled from a middle-aged man who had recovered from COVID-19.

The chain is built from TRBV28 and TRBJ1-4; 8 nucleotides align to TRBD1. The ends lost 6 bases at V and 0 bases at J; junction bases unmatched: 0. From germline, CDR1 is MDHEN and CDR2 SYDVKM. The CDR3 covers 14 residues. CDR3: CASRDRATNEKLFF. CDR3 DNA sequence: TGTGCCAGCAGGGACAGGGCAACTAATGAAAAACTGTTTTTT.

The chain combines TRBV14 with TRBJ1-2; no definite D call. This CDR3 region has 13 residues. Trimming cost V 0 bases and J 2 bases, with 4 bases left between them. Germline V CDR1 and CDR2: SGHDN, FVKESK. CDR3 nucleotide sequence: TGTGCCAGCAGCCAAGACTTAAACTATGGCTACACCTTC. It codes for CASSQDLNYGYTF.

This clone was seen a few times. This rearrangement joins TRBV6-1 to TRBJ2-7; possibly TRBD1 for D (7 bases). V lost 2 bases to trimming and J lost 4 bases, with 12 bases between them. Germline V gene data show CDR1 as MNHNS and CDR2 as SASEGT. CDR3 size: 14 residues. CDR3 coding DNA: TGTGCCAGCAGTGAACGGGAGACAGGGTACGAGCAGTACTTC. This encodes CASSERETGYEQYF.

The chain joins TRBV28 to TRBJ1-5; D remains ambiguous. The V end was cut by 10 bases, the J end by 4 bases, with 11 bases between. The germline V gene has CDR1 MDHEN and CDR2 SYDVKM. The CDR3 totals 12 residues. DNA of the CDR3: TGTGCCACCGCGACCGGGAATCAGCCCCAGCATTTT. It codes for CATATGNQPQHF.

V and J are TRBV7-2 and TRBJ2-2; TRBD2 matches 9 bases. J lost 7 bases, V lost 1 base, and 4 bases had no gene match. The CDR3 consists of 15 residues. Per the germline V gene, CDR1 is SGHTA and CDR2 is FQGNSA. In nucleotides, the CDR3 is TGTGCCAGCAGCTTAGGGGGACTAGCTGGCGGGGAGCTGTTTTTT. Translating gives CASSLGGLAGGELFF.